This T cell receptor beta chain was observed in a study of blood T cell repertoires in COVID-19. Original methodology: The authors estimated nucleated cell counts from reference gene primer amplification. This table comes from immunoSEQ multiplex PCR, and its TCRdb copy is limited to in-frame clones, with some not included. V and J calls and clone size come straight from that table; D and trimming were deduced from the DNA. Of 95,000 to 120,000 clones in the sample, more than 80% were seen once. The CDR3 loop spans 14 amino acids. CDR1 and CDR2 from the germline V gene are SGHTA and FQGNSA. After removal of 0 bases from V and 13 bases from J, the junction contained 8 bases not matched to a gene.

Specimen: peripheral blood. This TCR was recovered from a middle-aged woman with acute or convalescent COVID-19. The rearrangement uses TRBV7-2 and TRBJ2-7, with 11 bases aligning to TRBD2. The CDR3 DNA reads as TGTGCCAGCAGCTTAGCGCTAGCGGGGGGCCGACAATACTTC. Its translation is CASSLALAGGRQYF.